This T cell receptor beta chain emerged from a study of lymphopenia after photon versus proton radiotherapy. Whole-study results and caveats: Relative stability marked proton patients; photon patients lost diversity and naive cells. Authors raise, but do not show, better survival with proton therapy. Post-nadir diversity loss with photons came from oligoclonal expansion, particularly CD8+ Temra cells.

The data were produced by immunoSEQ multiplex PCR, yet TCRdb's version contains in-frame clones alone and is incomplete. The sample has about 2,100 clones, around 76% seen once. There are 14 residues in the CDR3. CDR1 and CDR2 (germline): KGHSH, LQKENI. V was clipped by 8 bases and J by 4 bases; unmatched bases: 10. In regard to this clone: Its specificity is not known.

V usage is TRBV18 and J usage is TRBJ1-1, with 7 bases that match TRBD1. The sequence came from a man at least 80 years old with cholangiocarcinoma. The material was peripheral blood, obtained from a patient treated with photon-based radiotherapy. The CDR3 region has the DNA TGTGCCAGCGAACTGGGCCGGACAGGCACTGAAGCTTTCTTT. This gives the protein CASELGRTGTEAFF.